This TCR beta chain originates from a study of identical twins. The CDR3 is 13 amino acids. Germline assignment: CDR1 DFQATT and CDR2 SNEGSKA (reference sequence). Unmatched junction bases numbered 4, after V lost 5 bases and J lost 2 bases. This clonotype was found many times. TCRdb passed the 5' RACE reads through MiXCR, listing each CDR3 protein once. The sample contains approximately 670,000 distinct CDR3 sequences, roughly 6.2% of which appear only once. J is TRBJ2-7 and V is TRBV20-1; 9 positions agree with TRBD1. Sequenced input: naive T cells sorted from blood. The sequence was obtained from a man aged 18 to 30 in good health. The CDR3 bases are TGCAGTGCTGGACAGGGGATAACCTACGAGCAGTACTTC. Encoded protein: CSAGQGITYEQYF.